Below are 11 T cell receptor beta chains sequenced from a single sample in a study of shared clonotypes between healthy human individuals. TCRdb's table, derived via immunoSEQ multiplex PCR, lists solely in-frame clones and lacks some. Among over 750,000 clones, 90% to 97% were seen once, and the ten largest hold 0.2% to 0.25%. The naive CD8 population came from CD45RO-negative cells selected for CCR7, without terminally differentiated effector memory CD45RA+ cells. The sample comprised naive CD8+ T cells sorted from blood. The receptors here all came from a man in his thirties or forties in good health.

The chain is built from TRBV2 and TRBJ1-5; 7 nucleotides align to TRBD1. Trimming removed 6 bases from V and 3 bases from J; junction bases left unmatched: 8. CDR1 and CDR2 from the germline V gene are SNHLY and FYNNEI. There are 15 residues in the CDR3. The DNA for the CDR3 is TGTGCCAGCAGAGCCGGGACAGACTACAATCAGCCCCAGCATTTT. This translates into CASRAGTDYNQPQHF.

Notes on this clone: At one of its ends the junction is not consistent with the germline gene, which may arise from a read error. V and J are TRBV7-7 and TRBJ2-7; D gene unclear. The length of the CDR3 is 13 residues. Looked up from germline, CDR1 is SSHAT and CDR2 is FNYEAQ (reference sequence). CDR3 residues: CASSLYQDSEQYF. The CDR3 DNA reads as TGTGCTAGCAGCTTATATCAGGATTCCGAGCAGTACTTC.

The chain recombines TRBV30 with TRBJ2-3, with 10 bases matching TRBD2. CDR3 length: 15 residues. The junction had 8 bases not matched to a gene; V was cut back by 4 bases and J by 4 bases. Germline loops: CDR1 GTSNPN, CDR2 SVGIG (reference sequence). CDR3 sequence: CAWTSGSSGADTQYF. DNA of the CDR3: TGTGCCTGGACTAGCGGGAGTAGCGGGGCAGATACGCAGTATTTT.

The chain joins TRBV27 to TRBJ2-3; unclear D gene. From germline, CDR1 is MNHEY and CDR2 SMNVEV (reference sequence). This CDR3 spans 16 amino acids. Deletions cut 0 bases from V and 0 bases from J, with 10 bases between. The CDR3 spells CASSLSMGGSTDTQYF. The CDR3 DNA reads TGTGCCAGCAGTTTATCGATGGGTGGAAGCACAGATACGCAGTATTTT.

The chain couples TRBV11-2 to TRBJ1-2; unclear D gene. The V gene lost 5 bases and the J gene lost 7 bases, with 17 bases spanning the gap. Per the germline V gene, CDR1 is SGHAT and CDR2 is FQNNGV. There are 14 residues in the CDR3. CDR3 sequence (DNA): TGTGCCAGCAGCGACCCCGACCCTGATCCTGGCTACACCTTC. It translates to CASSDPDPDPGYTF. Drawing the rest from reference TRBV11-2 and TRBJ1-2, the complete variable domain is EAGVAQSPRYKIIEKRQSVAFWCNPISGHATLYWYQQILGQGPKLLIQFQNNGVVDDSQLPKDRFSAERLKGVDSTLKIQPAKLEDSAVYLCASSDPDPDPGYTFGSGTRLTVV.

The chain is built from TRBV9 and TRBJ2-1; 8 bases match TRBD2. CDR3 length: 16 amino acids. V dropped 6 bases and J dropped 6; count of bases not matched to a gene: 14. Germline loops: CDR1 SGDLS, CDR2 YYNGEE. The CDR3 region has the DNA TGTGCCAGCACCGGTCGGGAGGGCATTATGCGCAATGAGCAGTTCTTC. The encoded protein is CASTGREGIMRNEQFF.

The genes are TRBV19 and TRBJ2-3, with unresolved D. Germline loops: CDR1 LNHDA, CDR2 SQIVND (reference sequence). This CDR3 spans 13 amino acids. V was trimmed by 3 bases and J by 5 bases, leaving 9 bases between them. The CDR3: CASSITYGDTQYF. The CDR3 nucleotides read TGTGCCAGTAGTATCACCTATGGAGATACGCAGTATTTT.

This chain connects TRBV6-4 to TRBJ2-3, with D uncertain. CDR3 length: 11 residues. The V and J ends lost 11 bases and 7 bases respectively, with 13 bases between them. Germline CDR1 MRHNA, CDR2 SNTAGT. Here the CDR3 DNA reads TGTGCCCCCAGCCATAACTATACGCAGTATTTT. Its translation is CAPSHNYTQYF.

The CDR3 DNA sequence: TGTGCCAGCAGCACGCGGGACAGGCGGCAACAAGAGACCCAGTACTTC. As protein: CASSTRDRRQQETQYF. The chain employs TRBV11-2 and TRBJ2-5; 8 nucleotides align to TRBD1. The trim removed 5 bases at V and 2 bases at J, leaving 10 bases unmatched. The CDR3 covers 16 residues. In germline, CDR1 is SGHAT, CDR2 FQNNGV.

The count of this clone is one. The chain links TRBV19 to TRBJ2-1, with a possible D match to TRBD2 (7 bases). V was shortened by 6 bases and J by 5 bases, with 14 bases between the two germline ends. Germline CDR1 and CDR2: LNHDA and SQIVND (reference sequence). CDR3 size: 14 residues. This chain's CDR3 is CASSGRGPDNEQFF. The DNA for the CDR3 is TGTGCCAGTAGCGGGCGGGGGCCCGACAATGAGCAGTTCTTC.

This chain joins TRBV29-1 and TRBJ2-1; 8 bases match TRBD2. Looked up from germline, CDR1 is SQVTM and CDR2 is ANQGSEA. The CDR3 spans 16 residues. With V trimmed by 1 base and J by 9 bases, 14 bases remained unmatched. CDR3 bases: TGCAGCGTTGAAGTGGTTTCGGGAGGGCCTACGGGTGAGCAGTTCTTC. Protein sequence: CSVEVVSGGPTGEQFF.